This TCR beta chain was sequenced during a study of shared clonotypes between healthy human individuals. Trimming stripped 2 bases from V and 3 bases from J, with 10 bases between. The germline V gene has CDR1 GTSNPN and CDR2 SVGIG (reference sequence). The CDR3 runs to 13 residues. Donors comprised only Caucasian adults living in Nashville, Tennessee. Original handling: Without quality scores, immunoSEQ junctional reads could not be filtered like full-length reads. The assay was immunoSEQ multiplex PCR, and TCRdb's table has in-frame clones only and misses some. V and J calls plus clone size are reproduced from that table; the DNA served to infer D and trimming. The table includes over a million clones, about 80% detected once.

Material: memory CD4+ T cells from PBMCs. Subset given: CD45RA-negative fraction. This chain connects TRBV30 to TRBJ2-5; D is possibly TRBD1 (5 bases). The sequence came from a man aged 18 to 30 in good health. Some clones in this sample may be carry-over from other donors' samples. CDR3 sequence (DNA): TGTGCCTGGAGTTTGAGACAGAAAGAGACCCAGTACTTC. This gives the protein CAWSLRQKETQYF.